This T cell receptor (beta chain) came from a study of technical replicates of blood from several donors. Sequencing used immunoSEQ multiplex PCR; TCRdb keeps in-frame clones, though not all of them. The repertoire includes some 60,000 clones, approximately 94% of them detected once, and about 3% sits in the top ten. The germline gives CDR1 ENHRY, CDR2 SYGVKD. Trimming at V came to 0 bases and at J to 3 bases, leaving 8 bases not matched to a gene. The CDR3 spans 16 residues. The sequence was collected from a human donor in good health. Some clones in this sample may be carry-over from other donors' samples. The J gene is TRBJ2-7, the V gene TRBV10-3; 7 nucleotides line up with TRBD1. The specimen was PBMCs. The CDR3 region is CAISESWDSQLYEQYF. In nucleotides, the CDR3 is TGTGCCATCAGTGAGTCTTGGGACAGTCAACTCTACGAGCAGTACTTC.